One and the same sample provided the 10 T cell receptor beta chains below, sequenced in a study of response to subunit inactivated influenza vaccine. TCRdb re-analysed the RT-PCR reads in MiXCR, keeping a single row per CDR3 protein. The table lists around 650,000 distinct CDR3 sequences, 15% to 19% of them singletons. The sample here was PBMCs from blood, taken approximately 13 days after vaccination. These receptors all stem from a man aged 45-65 years who received an inactivated influenza vaccine.

This chain joins TRBV5-1 and TRBJ2-1, with D possibly matching TRBD2 (6 bases). This CDR3 has 17 amino acids. Germline CDR1 is SGHRS and CDR2 is YFSETQ. Trimming removed 4 bases at V and 4 bases at J, with 21 bases between. CDR3 nucleotide sequence: TGCGCCAGCAGCCCCCTAGTTACTTCGGGGGAATACAATGAGCAGTTCTTC. Protein sequence: CASSPLVTSGEYNEQFF. Variable domain in full (rest from reference TRBV5-1 and TRBJ2-1): KAGVTQTPRYLIKTRGQQVTLSCSPISGHRSVSWYQQTPGQGLQFLFEYFSETQRNKGNFPGRFSGRQFSNSRSEMNVSTLELGDSALYLCASSPLVTSGEYNEQFFGPGTRLTVL.

This clonotype was picked up many times. V usage is TRBV12-3 or TRBV12-4 and J usage is TRBJ2-7; no firm D call. V was cut by 5 bases and J by 0 bases, with 17 bases left in between. CDR3 size: 16 residues. CDR3: CASSPAGRLNSYEQYF. The DNA for the CDR3 is TGTGCCAGCAGTCCGGCCGGACGGCTGAACTCCTACGAGCAGTACTTC.

This clonotype was observed a handful of times. V is TRBV27 and J is TRBJ1-2, with D perhaps TRBD1 (5 bases). Germline V gene data show CDR1 as MNHEY and CDR2 as SMNVEV (reference sequence). V was clipped by 5 bases and J by 3 bases, with 19 bases between them. This CDR3 spans 16 amino acids. The CDR3 DNA sequence: TGTGCCAGCAGTCCGAGCCGGGGACGGGGAGACTATGGCTACACCTTC. Translation gives CASSPSRGRGDYGYTF.

This clonotype was recorded a few times. The CDR3 is CASATGTEGEKLFF. The CDR3 DNA is TGTGCCAGCGCCACCGGGACCGAGGGGGAAAAACTGTTTTTT. The chain is built from TRBV12-3 or TRBV12-4 and TRBJ1-4, with a weak D call TRBD1 (5 bases). The length of the CDR3 is 14 residues. The V end was cut by 8 bases, the J end by 8 bases, with 18 bases between.

This clonotype has only a few counts. The chain has TRBV7-8 and TRBJ2-1, with a weak D call TRBD2 (6 bases). This CDR3 has 16 residues. The germline V and J ends were trimmed by 5 bases and 6 bases, with 20 bases remaining between them. The germline CDR1 and CDR2 sequences are SGHVS and FQNEAQ. DNA for the CDR3: TGTGCCAGCAGCCCCTTAACGACTAGTAGCGGCAATGAGCAGTTCTTC. It codes for CASSPLTTSSGNEQFF. The full variable domain, in which reference TRBV7-8 and TRBJ2-1 provide the parts outside the CDR3, is GAGVSQSPRYKVAKRGQDVALRCDPISGHVSLFWYQQALGQGPEFLTYFQNEAQLDKSGLPSDRFFAERPEGSVSTLKIQRTQQEDSAVYLCASSPLTTSSGNEQFFGPGTRLTVL.

This chain connects TRBV29-1 to TRBJ2-2; TRBD1 agrees at 8 bases. This CDR3 region has 16 residues. Germline loops: CDR1 SQVTM, CDR2 ANQGSEA. Trimming at V came to 6 bases and at J to 3 bases, leaving 12 bases not matched to a gene. The CDR3 loop is CSVPKETGVYTGELFF. CDR3 nucleotides: TGCAGCGTCCCCAAGGAGACAGGGGTGTACACCGGGGAGCTGTTTTTT.

This clonotype has a handful of counts. The rearrangement joins TRBV19 to TRBJ2-1, with D tentatively TRBD2 (6 bases). In germline, CDR1 is LNHDA, CDR2 SQIVND (reference sequence). With 3 bases removed from V and 6 bases from J, the gap between germline ends came to 12 bases. This CDR3 has 14 residues. CDR3 sequence reads: CASSIVQGGNEQFF. The CDR3 coding sequence is TGTGCCAGTAGTATCGTGCAGGGAGGCAATGAGCAGTTCTTC.

The V and J genes are TRBV9 and TRBJ2-7; D ambiguous. Germline V CDR1 and CDR2: SGDLS, YYNGEE. This CDR3 comprises 15 residues. V dropped 0 bases and J dropped 7 bases, with 17 bases sitting between them. CDR3 in amino acids: CASSVGSPKDGEQYF. The CDR3 nucleotides are TGTGCCAGCAGCGTAGGTTCGCCGAAGGACGGAGAGCAGTACTTC.

The rearrangement uses TRBV10-3 and TRBJ2-1; 11 bases map to TRBD2. Unmatched junction bases numbered 10, after V lost 4 bases and J lost 5 bases. Germline assignment: CDR1 ENHRY and CDR2 SYGVKD. This CDR3 has 17 residues. The CDR3 region has the DNA TGTGCCATCAGTGGCTCGGGGGGACTAGCGGTTAACAATGAGCAGTTCTTC. Residues: CAISGSGGLAVNNEQFF.

This clonotype came up a few times. CDR3 in amino acids: CSARGGKTLSSYEQYF. In DNA, the CDR3 is TGCAGTGCAAGGGGGGGAAAGACTTTGAGCTCCTACGAGCAGTACTTC. The rearrangement joins TRBV20-1 to TRBJ2-7, with TRBD2 as a possible D gene (7 bases). The CDR3 is 16 amino acids. V gave up 6 bases and J gave up 0 bases, with 21 bases separating them. Per germline, CDR1 DFQATT and CDR2 SNEGSKA (reference sequence).